This T cell receptor (beta chain) was recovered during a study of CD8 T cells in ankylosing spondylitis. Each TCR beta library was made by quantitative 5'-RACE that incorporated molecular barcodes. Each CDR3 protein gets one entry after TCRdb re-called the 5' RACE reads with MiXCR. The sample has about 240,000 distinct CDR3 sequences; approximately 24% are singletons. Study-wide findings and caveats: Within matched ankylosing spondylitis synovial fluid, disease-linked clones were reportedly significantly enriched.

This clonotype came up a few times. Its antigen is unknown. Unmatched junction bases numbered 6, after V lost 5 bases and J lost 6 bases. The CDR3 runs to 15 residues. This TCR came from a male donor with ankylosing spondylitis or in good health (not recorded which). The sequencing sample was made of blood, either unsorted or a sorted T cell fraction (not recorded which). The genes are TRBV12-3 or TRBV12-4 and TRBJ2-2, with 10 bases matching TRBD1. The CDR3 spells CASSRQGALAGELFF. CDR3 sequence (DNA): TGTGCCAGCAGTAGACAGGGGGCGTTAGCCGGGGAGCTGTTTTTT.